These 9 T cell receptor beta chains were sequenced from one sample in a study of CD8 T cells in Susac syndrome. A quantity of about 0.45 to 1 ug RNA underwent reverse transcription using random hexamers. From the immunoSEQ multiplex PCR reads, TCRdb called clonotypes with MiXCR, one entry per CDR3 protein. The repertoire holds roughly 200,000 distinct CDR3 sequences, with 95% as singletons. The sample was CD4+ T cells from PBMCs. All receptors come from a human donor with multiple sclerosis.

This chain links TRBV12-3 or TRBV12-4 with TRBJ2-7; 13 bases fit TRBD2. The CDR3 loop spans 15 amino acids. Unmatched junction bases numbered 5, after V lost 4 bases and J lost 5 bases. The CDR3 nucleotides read TGTGCCAGCAGTTCCGGGACTAGCGGGGCTCACGAGCAGTACGTC. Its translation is CASSSGTSGAHEQYV.

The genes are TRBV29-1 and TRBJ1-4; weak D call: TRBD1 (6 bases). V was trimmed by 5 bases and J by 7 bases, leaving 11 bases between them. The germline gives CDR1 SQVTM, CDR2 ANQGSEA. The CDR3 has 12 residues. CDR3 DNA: TGCAGCGTTTCGACAGGAGGTGAAAAACTGTTTTTT. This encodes CSVSTGGEKLFF.

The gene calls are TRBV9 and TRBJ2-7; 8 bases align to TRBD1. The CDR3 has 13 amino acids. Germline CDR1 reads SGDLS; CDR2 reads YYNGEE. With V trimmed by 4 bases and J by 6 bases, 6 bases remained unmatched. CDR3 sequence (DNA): TGTGCCAGCAGCTCGGACAGGGCACGCGAGCAGTACTTC. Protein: CASSSDRAREQYF.

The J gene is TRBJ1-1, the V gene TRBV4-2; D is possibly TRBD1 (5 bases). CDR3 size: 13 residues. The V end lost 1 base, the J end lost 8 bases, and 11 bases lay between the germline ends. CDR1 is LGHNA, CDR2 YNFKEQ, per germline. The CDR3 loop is CASSQGVSGEAFF. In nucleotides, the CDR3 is TGTGCCAGCAGCCAAGGGGTGTCAGGGGAAGCTTTCTTT.

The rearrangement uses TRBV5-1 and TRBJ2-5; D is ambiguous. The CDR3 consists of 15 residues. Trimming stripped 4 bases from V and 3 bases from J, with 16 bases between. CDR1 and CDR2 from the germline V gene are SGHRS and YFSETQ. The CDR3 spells CASSPPVGSKETQYF. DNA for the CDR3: TGCGCCAGCAGCCCCCCCGTGGGGTCGAAAGAGACCCAGTACTTC.

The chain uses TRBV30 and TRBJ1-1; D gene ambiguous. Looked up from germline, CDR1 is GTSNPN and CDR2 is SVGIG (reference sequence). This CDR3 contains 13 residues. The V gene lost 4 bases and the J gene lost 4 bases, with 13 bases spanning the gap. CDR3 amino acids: CAWNLRWGTEAFF. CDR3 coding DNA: TGTGCCTGGAACCTGAGATGGGGCACTGAAGCTTTCTTT. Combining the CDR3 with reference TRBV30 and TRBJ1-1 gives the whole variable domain SQTIHQWPATLVQPVGSPLSLECTVEGTSNPNLYWYRQAAGRGLQLLFYSVGIGQISSEVPQNLSASRPQDRQFILSSKKLLLSDSGFYLCAWNLRWGTEAFFGQGTRLTVV.

The CDR3: CASSLGLESSYEQYV. CDR3 nucleotide sequence: TGTGCCAGCAGCTTAGGGCTGGAGAGCTCCTACGAGCAGTACGTC. The chain is built from TRBV6-1 and TRBJ2-7, with D unclear. The germline V gene encodes CDR1 MNHNS and CDR2 SASEGT. V lost 6 bases, J lost 0 bases, and 15 bases lay in between. The CDR3 spans 15 residues.

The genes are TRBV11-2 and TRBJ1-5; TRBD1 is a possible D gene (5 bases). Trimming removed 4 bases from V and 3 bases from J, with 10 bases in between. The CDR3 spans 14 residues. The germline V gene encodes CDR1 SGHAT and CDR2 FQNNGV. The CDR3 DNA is TGTGCCAGCAGCTCCCGACAGACCAATCAGCCCCAGCATTTT. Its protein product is CASSSRQTNQPQHF. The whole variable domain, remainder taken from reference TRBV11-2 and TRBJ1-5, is EAGVAQSPRYKIIEKRQSVAFWCNPISGHATLYWYQQILGQGPKLLIQFQNNGVVDDSQLPKDRFSAERLKGVDSTLKIQPAKLEDSAVYLCASSSRQTNQPQHFGDGTRLSIL.

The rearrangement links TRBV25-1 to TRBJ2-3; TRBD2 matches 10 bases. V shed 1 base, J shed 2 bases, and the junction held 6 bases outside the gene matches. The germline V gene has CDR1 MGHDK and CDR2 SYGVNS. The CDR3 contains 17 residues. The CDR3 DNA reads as TGTGCCAGCAGTGAATTAGGAGCGGGGGGGCCCACAGATACGCAGTATTTT. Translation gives CASSELGAGGPTDTQYF.